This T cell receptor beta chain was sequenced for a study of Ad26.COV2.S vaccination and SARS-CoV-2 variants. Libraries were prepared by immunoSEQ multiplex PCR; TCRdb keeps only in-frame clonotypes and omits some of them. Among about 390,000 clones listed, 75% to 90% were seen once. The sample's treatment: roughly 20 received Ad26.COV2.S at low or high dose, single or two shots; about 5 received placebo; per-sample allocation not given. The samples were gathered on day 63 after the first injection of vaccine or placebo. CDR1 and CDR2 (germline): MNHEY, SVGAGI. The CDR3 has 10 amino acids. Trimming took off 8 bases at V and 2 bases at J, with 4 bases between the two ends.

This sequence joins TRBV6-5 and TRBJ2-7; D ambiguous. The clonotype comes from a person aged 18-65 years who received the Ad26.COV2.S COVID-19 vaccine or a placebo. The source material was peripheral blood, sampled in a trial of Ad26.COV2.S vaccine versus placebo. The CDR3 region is CASGPYEQYF. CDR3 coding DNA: TGTGCCAGCGGACCCTACGAGCAGTACTTC.